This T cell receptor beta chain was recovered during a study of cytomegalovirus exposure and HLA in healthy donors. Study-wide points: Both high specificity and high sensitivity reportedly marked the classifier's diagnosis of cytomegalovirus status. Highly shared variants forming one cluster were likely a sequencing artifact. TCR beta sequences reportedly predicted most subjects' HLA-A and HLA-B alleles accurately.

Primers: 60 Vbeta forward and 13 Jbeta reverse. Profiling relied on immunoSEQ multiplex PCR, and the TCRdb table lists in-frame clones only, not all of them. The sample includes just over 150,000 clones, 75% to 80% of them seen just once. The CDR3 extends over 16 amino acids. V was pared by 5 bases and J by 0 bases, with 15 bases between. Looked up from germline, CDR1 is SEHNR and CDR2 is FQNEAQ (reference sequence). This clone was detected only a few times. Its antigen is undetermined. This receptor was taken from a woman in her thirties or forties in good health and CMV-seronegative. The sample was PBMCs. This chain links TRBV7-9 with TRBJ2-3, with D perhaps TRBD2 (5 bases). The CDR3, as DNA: TGTGCCAGCAGCCGTGAGCGGATGACTAGCACAGATACGCAGTATTTT. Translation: CASSRERMTSTDTQYF.